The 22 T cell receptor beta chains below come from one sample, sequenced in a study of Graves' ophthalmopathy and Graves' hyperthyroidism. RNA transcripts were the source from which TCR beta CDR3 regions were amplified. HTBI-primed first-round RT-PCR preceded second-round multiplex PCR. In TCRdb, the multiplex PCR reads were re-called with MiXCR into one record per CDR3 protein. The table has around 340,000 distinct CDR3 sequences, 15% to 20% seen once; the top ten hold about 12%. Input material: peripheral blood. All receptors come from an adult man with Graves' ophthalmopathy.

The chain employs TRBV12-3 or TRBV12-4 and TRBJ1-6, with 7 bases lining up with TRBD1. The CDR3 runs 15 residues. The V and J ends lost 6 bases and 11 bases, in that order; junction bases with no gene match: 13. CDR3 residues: CASSLMTGSVTPLHF. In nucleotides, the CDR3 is TGTGCCAGCAGCTTAATGACAGGGTCGGTCACACCCCTCCACTTT.

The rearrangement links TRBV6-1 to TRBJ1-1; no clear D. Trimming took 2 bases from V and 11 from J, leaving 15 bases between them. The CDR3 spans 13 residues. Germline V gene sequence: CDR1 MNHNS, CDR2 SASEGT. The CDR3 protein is CASSELAVTGAFF. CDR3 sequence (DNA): TGTGCCAGCAGTGAACTCGCGGTCACGGGGGCTTTCTTT.

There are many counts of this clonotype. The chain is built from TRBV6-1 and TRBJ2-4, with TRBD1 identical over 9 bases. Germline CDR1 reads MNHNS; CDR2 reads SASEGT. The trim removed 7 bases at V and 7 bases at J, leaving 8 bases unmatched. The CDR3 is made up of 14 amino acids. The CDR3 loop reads CASIQGQGRNIQYF. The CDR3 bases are TGTGCCAGCATCCAGGGACAGGGTCGGAACATTCAGTACTTC.

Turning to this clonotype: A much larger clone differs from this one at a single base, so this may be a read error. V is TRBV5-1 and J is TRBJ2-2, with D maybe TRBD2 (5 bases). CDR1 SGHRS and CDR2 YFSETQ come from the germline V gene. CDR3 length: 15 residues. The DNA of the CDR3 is TGCACCAGCAGCTTGATCTTGGAGAACACCGGGGAGCTGCTTTTT. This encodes CTSSLILENTGELLF.

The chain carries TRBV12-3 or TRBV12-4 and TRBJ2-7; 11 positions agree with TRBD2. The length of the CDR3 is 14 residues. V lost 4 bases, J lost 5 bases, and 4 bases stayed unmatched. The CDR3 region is CASSSTSGRDEQYF. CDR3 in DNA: TGTGCCAGCAGTTCCACTAGCGGGAGAGACGAGCAGTACTTC.

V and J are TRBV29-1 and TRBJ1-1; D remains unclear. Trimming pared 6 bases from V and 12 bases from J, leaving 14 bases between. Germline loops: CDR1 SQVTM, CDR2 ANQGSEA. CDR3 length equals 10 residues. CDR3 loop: CSVTDGRPFF. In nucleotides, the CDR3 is TGCAGCGTCACGGACGGCCGTCCTTTCTTT. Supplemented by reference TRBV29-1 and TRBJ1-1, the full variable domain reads SAVISQKPSRDICQRGTSLTIQCQVDSQVTMMFWYRQQPGQSLTLIATANQGSEATYESGFVIDKFPISRPNLTFSTLTVSNMSPEDSSIYLCSVTDGRPFFGQGTRLTVV.

The CDR3 DNA sequence: TGTGCCAGCAGCGCTTGGGATCATGGCTACACCTTC. Its translation: CASSAWDHGYTF. This rearrangement joins TRBV7-2 to TRBJ1-2; the D is unclear. Trimming removed 5 bases from V and 6 bases from J, with 10 bases in between. CDR1 SGHTA and CDR2 FQGNSA come from the germline V gene. The CDR3 spans 12 residues.

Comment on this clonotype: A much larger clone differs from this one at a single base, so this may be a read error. CDR3 nucleotides: TGTGCCATCAGCTTAGCCCAGCCCAATTCACCCCTCCACTTT. It encodes CAISLAQPNSPLHF. This chain links TRBV7-2 with TRBJ1-6; unclear D gene. In germline, CDR1 is SGHTA, CDR2 FQGNSA. The CDR3 runs to 14 residues.

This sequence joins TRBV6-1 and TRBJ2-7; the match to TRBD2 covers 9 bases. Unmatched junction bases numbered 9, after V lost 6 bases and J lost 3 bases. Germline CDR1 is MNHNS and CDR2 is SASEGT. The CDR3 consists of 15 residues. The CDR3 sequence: CASREPGSGSYEQYF. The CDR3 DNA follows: TGTGCCAGCAGGGAACCGGGTAGCGGGAGCTACGAGCAGTACTTC.

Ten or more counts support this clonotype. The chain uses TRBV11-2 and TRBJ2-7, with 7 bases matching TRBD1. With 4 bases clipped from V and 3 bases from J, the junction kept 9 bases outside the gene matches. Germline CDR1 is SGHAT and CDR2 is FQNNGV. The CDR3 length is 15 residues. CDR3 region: CASSSYRQGGYEQYF. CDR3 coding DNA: TGTGCCAGCAGCTCATACCGACAGGGTGGCTACGAGCAGTACTTC.

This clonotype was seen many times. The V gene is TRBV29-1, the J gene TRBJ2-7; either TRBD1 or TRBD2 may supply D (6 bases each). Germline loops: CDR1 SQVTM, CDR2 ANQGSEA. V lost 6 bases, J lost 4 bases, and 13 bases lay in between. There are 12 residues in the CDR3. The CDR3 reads CSVKGGSYEQYF. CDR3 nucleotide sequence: TGCAGCGTCAAGGGGGGAAGTTACGAGCAGTACTTC.

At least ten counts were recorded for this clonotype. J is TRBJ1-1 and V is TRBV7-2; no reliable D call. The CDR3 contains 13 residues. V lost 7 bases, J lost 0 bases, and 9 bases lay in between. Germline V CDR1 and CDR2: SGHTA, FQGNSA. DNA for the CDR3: TGTGCCAGCAAAAATATGGTGAACACTGAAGCTTTCTTT. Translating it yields CASKNMVNTEAFF.

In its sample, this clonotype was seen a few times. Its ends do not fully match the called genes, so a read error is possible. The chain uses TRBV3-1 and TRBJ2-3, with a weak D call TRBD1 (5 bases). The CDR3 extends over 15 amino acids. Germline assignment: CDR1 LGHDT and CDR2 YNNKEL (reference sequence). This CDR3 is CASSQDFHGADTQYF. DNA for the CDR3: TGTGCCAGCAGCCAAGATTTTCATGGGGCTGATACACAGTATTTT.

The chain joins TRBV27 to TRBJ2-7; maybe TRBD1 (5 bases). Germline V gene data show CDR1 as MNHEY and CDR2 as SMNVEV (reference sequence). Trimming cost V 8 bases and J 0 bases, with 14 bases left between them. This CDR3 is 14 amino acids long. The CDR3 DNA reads TGTGCCAGCCGATACAGGATCTACTCCTACGAGCAGTACTTC. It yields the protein CASRYRIYSYEQYF.

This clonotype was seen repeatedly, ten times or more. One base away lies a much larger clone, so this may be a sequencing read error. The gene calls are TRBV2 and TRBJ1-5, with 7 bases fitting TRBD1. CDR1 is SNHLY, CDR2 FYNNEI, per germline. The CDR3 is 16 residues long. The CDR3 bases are TGTGCCGGCAGTGATCCCGGACAGGCCAGCAATCAGCCCCAGCATTTT. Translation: CAGSDPGQASNQPQHF.

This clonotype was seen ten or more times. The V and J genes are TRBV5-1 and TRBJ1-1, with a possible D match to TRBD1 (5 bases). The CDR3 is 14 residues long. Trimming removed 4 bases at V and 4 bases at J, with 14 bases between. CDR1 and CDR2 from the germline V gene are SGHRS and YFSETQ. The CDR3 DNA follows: TGCGCCAGCAGCCCCCCGGCGGGGGGCACTGAAGCTTTCTTT. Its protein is CASSPPAGGTEAFF.

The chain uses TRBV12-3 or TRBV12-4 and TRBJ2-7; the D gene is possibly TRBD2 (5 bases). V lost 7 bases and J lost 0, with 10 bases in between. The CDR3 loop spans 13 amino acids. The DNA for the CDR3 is TGTGCCAGCAAGCAAGGGAGCTCCTACGAGCAGTACTTC. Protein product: CASKQGSSYEQYF.

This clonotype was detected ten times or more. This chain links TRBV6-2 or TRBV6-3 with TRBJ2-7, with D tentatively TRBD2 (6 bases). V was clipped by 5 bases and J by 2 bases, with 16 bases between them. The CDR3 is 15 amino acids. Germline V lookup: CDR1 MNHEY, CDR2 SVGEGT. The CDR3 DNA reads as TGTGCCAGCAGTCCGCCCGGGACTTACCCCTACGAGCAGTACTTC. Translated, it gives CASSPPGTYPYEQYF.

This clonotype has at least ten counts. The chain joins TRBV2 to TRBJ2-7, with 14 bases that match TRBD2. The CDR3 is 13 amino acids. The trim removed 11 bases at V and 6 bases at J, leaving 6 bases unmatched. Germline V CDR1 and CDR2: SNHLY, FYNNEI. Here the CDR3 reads CAGGLAGEAEQYF. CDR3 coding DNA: TGTGCCGGGGGACTAGCGGGAGAGGCCGAGCAGTACTTC.

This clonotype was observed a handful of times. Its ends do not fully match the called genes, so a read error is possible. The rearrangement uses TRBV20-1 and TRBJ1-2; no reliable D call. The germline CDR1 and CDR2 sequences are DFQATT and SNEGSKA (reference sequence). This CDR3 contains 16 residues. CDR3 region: CSARDQSLPANYGYSF. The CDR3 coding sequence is TGCAGTGCTAGAGATCAGTCGTTACCAGCTAACTATGGCTACAGCTTC.

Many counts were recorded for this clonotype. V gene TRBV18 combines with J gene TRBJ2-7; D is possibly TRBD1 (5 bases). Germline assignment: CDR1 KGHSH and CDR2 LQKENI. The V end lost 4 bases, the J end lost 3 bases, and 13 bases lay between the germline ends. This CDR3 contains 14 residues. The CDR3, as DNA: TGTGCCAGCTCACTCCCGACAGTTAGCTACGAGCAGTACTTC. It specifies CASSLPTVSYEQYF.

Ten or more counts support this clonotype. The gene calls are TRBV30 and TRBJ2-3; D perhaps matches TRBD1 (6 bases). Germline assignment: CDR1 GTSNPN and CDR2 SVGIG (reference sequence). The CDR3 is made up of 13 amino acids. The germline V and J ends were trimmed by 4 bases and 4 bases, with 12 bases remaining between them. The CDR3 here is CAWTGDGPDTQYF. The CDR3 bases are TGTGCCTGGACAGGGGACGGCCCAGATACGCAGTATTTT.